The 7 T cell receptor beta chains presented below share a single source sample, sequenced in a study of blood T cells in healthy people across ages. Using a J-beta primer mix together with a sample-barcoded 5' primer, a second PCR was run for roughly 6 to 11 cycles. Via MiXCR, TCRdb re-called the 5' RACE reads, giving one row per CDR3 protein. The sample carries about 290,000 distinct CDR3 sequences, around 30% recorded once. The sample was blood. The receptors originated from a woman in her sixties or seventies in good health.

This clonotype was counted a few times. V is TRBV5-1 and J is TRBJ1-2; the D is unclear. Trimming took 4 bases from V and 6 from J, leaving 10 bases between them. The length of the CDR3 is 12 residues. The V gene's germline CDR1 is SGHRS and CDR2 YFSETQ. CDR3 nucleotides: TGCGCCAGCAGCCCCGACGGAGATGGCTACACCTTC. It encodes CASSPDGDGYTF.

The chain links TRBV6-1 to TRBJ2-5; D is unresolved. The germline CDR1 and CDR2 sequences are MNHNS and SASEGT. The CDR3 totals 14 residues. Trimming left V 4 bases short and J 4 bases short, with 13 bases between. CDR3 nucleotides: TGTGCCAGCAGTGCCCGGGTCGGTGGAGAGACCCAGTACTTC. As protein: CASSARVGGETQYF.

CDR3 coding DNA: TGCAGTGCTGTGCCTATTGGGACTAGCGGGTGGAATGAGCAGTTCTTC. Residues: CSAVPIGTSGWNEQFF. This rearrangement joins TRBV20-1 to TRBJ2-1; the match to TRBD2 covers 12 bases. Trimming at V came to 5 bases and at J to 7 bases, leaving 12 bases not matched to a gene. CDR1 and CDR2 from the germline V gene are DFQATT and SNEGSKA (reference sequence). The CDR3 has 16 amino acids.

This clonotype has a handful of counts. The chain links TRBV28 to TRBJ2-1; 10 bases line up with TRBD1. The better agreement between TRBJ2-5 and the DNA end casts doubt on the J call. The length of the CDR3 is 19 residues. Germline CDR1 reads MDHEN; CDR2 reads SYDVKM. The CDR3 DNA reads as TGTGCCAGCTCCGCCCTTCAGACAGGGGGCCTAGTTGGATATGAGACCCAGTACTTC. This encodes CASSALQTGGLVGYETQYF.

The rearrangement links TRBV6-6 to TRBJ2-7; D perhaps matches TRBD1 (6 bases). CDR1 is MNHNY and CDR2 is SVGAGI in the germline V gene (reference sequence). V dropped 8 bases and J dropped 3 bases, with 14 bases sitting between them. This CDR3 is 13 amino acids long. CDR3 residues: CASSRGGDYEQYF. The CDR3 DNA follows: TGTGCCAGCTCTAGAGGGGGAGACTACGAGCAGTACTTC.

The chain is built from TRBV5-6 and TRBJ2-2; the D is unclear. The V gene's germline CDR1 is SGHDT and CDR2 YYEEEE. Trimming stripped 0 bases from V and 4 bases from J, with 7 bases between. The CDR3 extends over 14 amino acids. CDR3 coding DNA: TGTGCCAGCAGCTTGGCCCGGGCCACCGGGGAGCTGTTTTTT. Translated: CASSLARATGELFF.

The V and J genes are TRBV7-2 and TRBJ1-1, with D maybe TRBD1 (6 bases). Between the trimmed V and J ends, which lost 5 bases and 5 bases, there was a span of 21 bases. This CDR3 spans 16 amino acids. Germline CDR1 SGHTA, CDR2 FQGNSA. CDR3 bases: TGTGCCAGCAGCCCCGCACAGGGCGGTACGGGGACTGAAGCTTTCTTT. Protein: CASSPAQGGTGTEAFF. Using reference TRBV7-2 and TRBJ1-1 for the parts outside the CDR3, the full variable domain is GAGVSQSPSNKVTEKGKDVELRCDPISGHTALYWYRQSLGQGLEFLIYFQGNSAPDKSGLPSDRFSAERTGGSVSTLTIQRTQQEDSAVYLCASSPAQGGTGTEAFFGQGTRLTVV.